This TCR beta chain was recovered during a study of CD8 T cells in ankylosing spondylitis. Overall study results and limits: The disease-linked clones had a CD8+ phenotype and low blood frequencies. The authors reported significant enrichment of disease-linked clones in matched ankylosing spondylitis synovial fluid. Reactive arthritis synovial fluid and blood were previously reported to contain some motif variants.

The germline CDR1 and CDR2 sequences are MNHEY and SVGAGI. This CDR3 contains 17 residues. V shed 4 bases and J 7 bases; nucleotides not matched to a gene: 14. TCRdb redid the calling of the 5' RACE reads with MiXCR, one entry per CDR3 protein. Among hundreds of thousands of distinct CDR3 sequences listed, over 15% were seen once. This clonotype has just a few counts. Its specificity is unknown. The chain is built from TRBV6-5 and TRBJ2-5; 11 positions match TRBD2. Specimen: blood, either unsorted or a sorted T cell fraction (not recorded which). The sequence came from a male donor with ankylosing spondylitis or in good health (not recorded which). The DNA for the CDR3 is TGTGCCAGCAGTTCTCCCCAGGGGACTAGCGGAGCGGGGACCCAGTACTTC. Translated, it gives CASSSPQGTSGAGTQYF.